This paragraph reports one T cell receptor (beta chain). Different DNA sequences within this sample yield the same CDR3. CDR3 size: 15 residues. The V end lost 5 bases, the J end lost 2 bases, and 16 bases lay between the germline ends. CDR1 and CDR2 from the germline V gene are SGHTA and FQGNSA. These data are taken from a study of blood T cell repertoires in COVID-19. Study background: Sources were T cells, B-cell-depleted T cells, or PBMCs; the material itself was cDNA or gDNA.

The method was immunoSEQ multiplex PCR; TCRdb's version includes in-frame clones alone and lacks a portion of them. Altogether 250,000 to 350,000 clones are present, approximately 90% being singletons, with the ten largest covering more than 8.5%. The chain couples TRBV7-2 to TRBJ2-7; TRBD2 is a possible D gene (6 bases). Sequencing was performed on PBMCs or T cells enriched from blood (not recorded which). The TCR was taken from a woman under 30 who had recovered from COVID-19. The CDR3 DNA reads TGTGCCAGCAGCCCCCATGGCGGGGCCGCCTACGAGCAGTACTTC. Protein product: CASSPHGGAAYEQYF.